This T cell receptor (beta chain) appears in the sequencing data of a study of cytomegalovirus exposure and HLA in healthy donors. This clone was seen a single time. Antigen specificity is unknown. The CDR3 loop spans 14 amino acids. CDR1 is MNHEY and CDR2 is SMNVEV in the germline V gene (reference sequence). The ends lost 6 bases at V and 2 bases at J; junction bases unmatched: 4. It was with 60 Vbeta and 13 Jbeta primers that the PCR ran. The method was immunoSEQ multiplex PCR; TCRdb's version includes in-frame clones alone and lacks a portion of them. The table has 45,000 to 70,000 clones, roughly 85% seen once. The study's findings and limits: The study designated 150 to 200 TCR beta chains cytomegalovirus-associated. Most CMV-associated TCR beta chains appeared HLA-restricted in a later analysis.

The origin of this receptor is a man in his thirties or forties in good health and CMV-seronegative. The rearrangement uses TRBV27 and TRBJ2-4, with 7 positions matching TRBD1. Sequencing was performed on PBMCs. The CDR3 DNA reads as TGTGCCAGCAGGGCACAGGGGTCCAAAAACATTCAGTACTTC. This gives the protein CASRAQGSKNIQYF.